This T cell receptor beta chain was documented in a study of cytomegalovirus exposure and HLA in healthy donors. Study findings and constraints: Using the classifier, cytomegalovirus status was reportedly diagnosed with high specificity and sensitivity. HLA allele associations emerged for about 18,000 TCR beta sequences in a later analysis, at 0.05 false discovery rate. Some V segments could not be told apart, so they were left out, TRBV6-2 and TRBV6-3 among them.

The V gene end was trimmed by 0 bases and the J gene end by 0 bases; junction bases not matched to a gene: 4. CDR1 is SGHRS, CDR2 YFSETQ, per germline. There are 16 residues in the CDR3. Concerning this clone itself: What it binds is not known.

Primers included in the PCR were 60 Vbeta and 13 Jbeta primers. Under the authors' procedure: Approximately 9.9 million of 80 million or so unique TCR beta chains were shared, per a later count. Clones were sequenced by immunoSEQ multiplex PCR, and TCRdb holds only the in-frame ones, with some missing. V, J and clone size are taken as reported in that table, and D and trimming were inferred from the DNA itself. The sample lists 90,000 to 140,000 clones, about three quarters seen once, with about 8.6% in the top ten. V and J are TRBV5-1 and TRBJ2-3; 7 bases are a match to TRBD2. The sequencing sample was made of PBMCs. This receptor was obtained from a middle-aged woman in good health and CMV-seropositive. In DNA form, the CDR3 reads TGCGCCAGCAGCTTGGTTCTAGCGGCTAGCACAGATACGCAGTATTTT. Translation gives CASSLVLAASTDTQYF.